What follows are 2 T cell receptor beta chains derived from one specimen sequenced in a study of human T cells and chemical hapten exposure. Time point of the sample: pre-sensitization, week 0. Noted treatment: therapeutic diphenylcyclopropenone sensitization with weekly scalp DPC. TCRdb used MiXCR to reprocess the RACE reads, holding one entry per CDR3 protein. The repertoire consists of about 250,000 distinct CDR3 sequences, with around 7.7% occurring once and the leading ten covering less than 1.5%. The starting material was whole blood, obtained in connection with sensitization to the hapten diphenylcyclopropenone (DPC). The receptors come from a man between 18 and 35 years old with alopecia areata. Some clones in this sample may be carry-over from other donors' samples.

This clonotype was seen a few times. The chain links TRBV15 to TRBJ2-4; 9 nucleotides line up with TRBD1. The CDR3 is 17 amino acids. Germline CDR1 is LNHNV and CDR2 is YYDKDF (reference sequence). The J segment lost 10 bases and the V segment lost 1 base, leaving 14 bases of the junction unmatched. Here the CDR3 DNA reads TGTGCCACCAGCAGAGGGATGGGGGACAGGGAGATTCGTATTCAGTACTTC. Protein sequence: CATSRGMGDREIRIQYF.

The CDR3 DNA reads as TGCAGCGTTGAAGAATCCGCAGGGACCACTGAAGCTTTCTTT. This encodes CSVEESAGTTEAFF. This chain uses TRBV29-1 with TRBJ1-1; D might be TRBD1 (5 bases). Germline CDR1 is SQVTM and CDR2 is ANQGSEA. Trimming stripped 0 bases from V and 4 bases from J, with 12 bases between. This CDR3 is built from 14 residues.